This T cell receptor (beta chain) was recovered during a study of cytomegalovirus exposure and HLA in healthy donors (dated by TCRdb to about 2017). About the full investigation: An earlier analysis of some 620 of the donors reported 276 Gb of sequence data and 100 million to 120 million unique TCR beta sequences obtained from about 180 million T cells. Of the roughly 390 genotyped donors, 80% to 90% were placed in the genetic ancestry cluster associated with self-reported Caucasian donors. Both class I and class II loci were covered by HLA typing, at four-digit resolution. Rather than drawing on any new phenotypic data, the later analysis identified candidate immune exposures from TCR beta sequences and the way those sequences occurred across donors. High-throughput TCR immunosequencing, statistical association of individual TCRs with disease status, and machine learning were combined to predict cytomegalovirus infection status. In addition to the first cohort of 650 to 800 subjects, a separate validation cohort of some 120 different subjects was used. In an earlier analysis of 587 of the donors, high-throughput TCR beta sequencing was used to judge whether each TCR beta V gene segment behaved as functional or pseudogenic. The aim of the study was to test whether cataloging public T cell receptors could identify signatures of past pathogen exposure. Roughly 300 gigabases of sequencing data and roughly 90 million unique TCR sequences were included in an early release covering roughly 600 HLA-typed donors. The study profiled the T cell repertoires of about 720 subjects by immunosequencing and related them to cytomegalovirus serostatus. Among around 400 genotyped donors of the cohort, an average of around 240,000 unique TCR beta nucleotide sequences was sequenced per donor, of which roughly 17% were non-productive. Genome-wide SNP genotypes for about 65% of the roughly 700 donors were used in a later genetic analysis, which treated that subset as a discovery cohort. Every discovery cohort repertoire had been produced on one sequencing platform. Five DR-DQ haplotypes were treated as single units for association and clustering because of strong linkage in the cohort. A later analysis re-examined previously published TCR beta repertoires from more than 600 donors and added high-resolution HLA genotyping to investigate patterns of TCR occurrence. The number of donors typed differed by locus, with roughly 629-640 for A, B, C, DRB1 and DQB1, more than 500 for DQA1, over 600 for DPA1, and approximately 470 for DPB1. Donor age, sex, ethnicity and CMV serostatus were collected together with the repertoire data.

Libraries were prepared through the immunoSEQ multiplex PCR assay. A mixture of 60 forward primers for TCR Vbeta segments and 13 reverse primers for TCR Jbeta segments was used in the multiplex PCR. Amplification of the CDR3 region of rearranged TCR beta genes was performed with a multiplex PCR assay on genomic DNA. The amplified TCR beta libraries were sequenced on the Illumina HiSeq System as 87-base-pair reads. The authors processed their data as follows. Across the 500 to 850 repertoires, a later analysis counted 80 million or so unique TCR beta chains, around 11 million of which were shared by at least two donors. A nearest-neighbor algorithm error-corrected the raw reads and collapsed the reads into unique sequences, merging closely related sequences to remove PCR and sequencing errors. V, D and J gene segments were assigned by aligning CDR3 sequences to IMGT reference sequences. For a sequence to be retained, a match of at least six nucleotides was required to both a V gene segment and a J gene segment. Rearrangements were classified as productive when the CDR3 lacked stop codons and remained in frame with V and J, and all other rearrangements were classified as non-productive. CDR3 was defined by IMGT convention, running from the second conserved V-encoded cysteine to the conserved J-encoded phenylalanine. The earlier analysis of about 620 of the donors excluded sequences that lacked an unambiguous match to a single V gene segment. In an earlier analysis of 587 of the donors, a V segment was called functional when productive rearrangements were above 56.7%, and segregating when the standard deviation between donors exceeded 5%. A statistical classification framework was built to diagnose cytomegalovirus status from the catalog of TCR beta chain sequences. A later analysis assigned V and J genes by comparing TCR nucleotide sequences with IMGT/GENE-DB human TR gene sequences. The TCRdist pipeline was used in a later analysis to assign CDR3 sequences and most-parsimonious VDJ recombination scenarios. In a later analysis, each TCR beta chain was defined by its CDR3 amino acid sequence together with its V-gene family, and reads without a unique V-gene family were excluded. To address suspected cross-contamination and a sequencing artifact, a later analysis removed a few hundred highly shared, low-generation-probability nucleotide sequences. For each public chain, a later analysis derived a clonal expansion index from normalized ranks of inferred template counts within each repertoire. Generation probabilities in a later analysis came from a VDJ recombination model fitted to out-of-frame rearrangements, and those results were checked against IGoR. In a later analysis, hypergeometric tests were used to score TCR-TCR, TCR-HLA and TCR-CMV co-occurrence, with a repertoire-size bias correction applied to TCR pairs. To estimate false discovery rates, a later analysis permuted the HLA or CMV assignments 20 times. In a later analysis, co-occurring TCRs were grouped using DBSCAN, with TCRdist sequence similarity added in when clustering inside HLA-allele-positive subsets. For co-occurrence clustering, repertoires with fewer than 30,000 or more than 120,000 public chains were excluded, along with five or six repertoires with anomalous nucleotide sharing. The table comes from immuneACCESS by way of TCRdb, which keeps in-frame sequences with V and J called. Part of the clones is missing from these tables; in studies checked, under half for an unresolved V gene and the rest for unknown reasons. Clone size and V and J calls were adopted from that table, with D and trimming inferred from the DNA. This sample comprises roughly 160,000 clones, around 69% of them detected only once. Of the sample, more than 2.5% is held by the ten largest clones.

Details on this clone: Its antigen is unknown. Base qualities are not recorded, but no much larger clone differs from it by a single base.

V sheds 5 bases and J sheds 2 bases, leaving 7 bases between their ends. The germline V gene gives CDR1 as ENHRY and CDR2 as SYGVKD. The CDR3, cysteine through phenylalanine, is 12 amino acids long. Solely the CDR3 DNA is kept, with 36 bases framed from the first base. What the study reported, not specific to this receptor: While some public TCRs were present in many individuals, most TCR sequences turned up only very rarely across donors. Because counts were too low, approximately 15 rarely observed V segments, including chromosome 9 orphons, were excluded from the earlier analysis of 587 of the donors. Because HLA typing was unavailable for some donors at each locus, only the typed subset was used in association tests. In a later genetic analysis, a missense DCLRE1C variant was associated with V-gene and J-gene trimming of TCR beta chains, and the association was replicated in an independent cohort. In the study, around 150 TCR beta chains were listed as associated with cytomegalovirus. In a later analysis, HLA-associated TCR beta chains were found to be more clonally expanded and to have lower generation probabilities than equally common non-associated chains. A group of highly shared sequence variants was considered likely to be a technical artifact of the sequencing pipeline. According to a later genetic analysis, donors in an Asian-associated ancestry cluster had fewer N-insertions in productive TCRs than the roughly 670-donor mean. Sequencing depth was assumed to be roughly uniform across donors in the presence/absence analyses, though that assumption may not hold. Several of the top co-occurrence clusters appeared to be linked to parvovirus B19, influenza, CMV and Epstein-Barr virus, according to a later analysis. Most CMV-associated TCR beta chains appeared to be HLA-restricted in a later analysis, and the HLA associations seemed to be driven largely by CMV exposure. Linkage disequilibrium might explain the correlated functional status among segregating V segments, but an unknown experimental factor could not be ruled out. At a false discovery rate of 0.05, a later analysis linked around 17,000 TCR beta sequences to specific HLA alleles. In this cohort, only TCR beta chains were sequenced, and detectable features were limited by the absence of alpha or paired-chain data. Strong co-occurrence of HLA alleles, especially DR and DQ, made assigning TCR associations to individual alleles difficult. Some IMGT-functional V segments, including TRBV6-2 and TRBV6-3, could not be told apart with the 87-base-pair reads, so those segments were excluded. In vitro tests confirmed that a few of the cytomegalovirus-associated TCR beta chains recognize cytomegalovirus antigens. In an earlier analysis of more than 450 of the donors, most TCR beta V segments were observed in productive rearrangements about 90% or about 30% of the time, broadly matching IMGT annotations. The authors suggested that the approach could potentially be generalized to other disease states and immunological phenotypes. The classifier was reported to diagnose cytomegalovirus status with high specificity and sensitivity in both the original and validation cohorts. A further reported finding was that TCR beta sequences accurately predicted the HLA-A and HLA-B alleles for most subjects in the first cohort. A later analysis found that TCR association rates varied across HLA loci, with DRB1 alleles showing the most associated TCRs and HLA-C alleles the fewest. The only immune exposure information available for the cohort was CMV serostatus.

The cohort was made up of about 670 healthy bone marrow donors. At the time of sampling, every cohort member was nominally healthy, though immune exposures that went unrecorded were likely present. The donor tested CMV seronegative, placing the donor among the 350 to 400 seronegative members of the cohort. Each donor provided a peripheral blood sample, and peripheral blood mononuclear cells were used for TCR beta sequencing. Genomic DNA extraction from the blood cell samples was performed with the Qiagen DNeasy Blood Extraction Kit. The sequence joins TRBV10-3 to TRBJ2-7, with no reliable assignment of the D segment. The specimen sequenced was PBMCs. This TCR was recovered from a woman in her 30s in good health and CMV-seronegative. At the DNA level, the sequence is TGTGCCATCAGTCGAGCCACCTACGAGCAGTACTTC. The encoded protein is CAISRATYEQYF.